This TCR beta chain was recorded in a study of cytomegalovirus exposure and HLA in healthy donors. Study results and caveats: The study flagged 150 to 200 TCR beta chains as cytomegalovirus-associated. TCR sequences were mostly rare, though some public TCRs occurred in many donors. In a later analysis, first-cohort TCR clusters were found to tend to co-occur in the 120 or so validation repertoires.

Germline CDR1 and CDR2: LNHDA and SQIVND (reference sequence). V dropped 4 bases and J dropped 6; count of bases not matched to a gene: 10. The CDR3 has 16 residues. The approximately 120-subject validation cohort, separate from the approximately 670-subject first cohort, included the donors. For this clone: Antigen specificity is unknown.

Measured with immunoSEQ multiplex PCR; TCRdb has only the in-frame clones, and not every one. The table includes about 98,000 clones, more than 75% detected once. The clonotype was recovered from a man between 18 and 29 years old in good health and CMV-seropositive. This rearrangement joins TRBV19 to TRBJ2-7; 12 bases map to TRBD1. The sequenced sample consisted of PBMCs. The CDR3 protein is CASSRKLGTGGGEQYF. In nucleotides, the CDR3 is TGTGCCAGTAGTAGGAAATTAGGGACAGGGGGCGGCGAGCAGTACTTC.